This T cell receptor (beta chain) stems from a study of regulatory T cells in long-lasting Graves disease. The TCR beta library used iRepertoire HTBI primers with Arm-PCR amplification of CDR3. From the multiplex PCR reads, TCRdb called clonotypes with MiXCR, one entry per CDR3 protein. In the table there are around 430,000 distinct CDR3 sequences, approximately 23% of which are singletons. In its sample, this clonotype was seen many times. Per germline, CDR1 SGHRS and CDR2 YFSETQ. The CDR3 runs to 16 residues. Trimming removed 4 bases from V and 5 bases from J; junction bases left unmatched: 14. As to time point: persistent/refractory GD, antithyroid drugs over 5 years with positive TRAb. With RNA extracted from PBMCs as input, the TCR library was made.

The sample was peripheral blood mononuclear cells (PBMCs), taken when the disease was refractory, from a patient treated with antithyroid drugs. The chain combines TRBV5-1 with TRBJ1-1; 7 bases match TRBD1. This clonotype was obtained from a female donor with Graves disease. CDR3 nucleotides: TGCGCCAGCAGCGCAAGACAGGGTCTGAGGGAAACTGAAGCTTTCTTT. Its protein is CASSARQGLRETEAFF.